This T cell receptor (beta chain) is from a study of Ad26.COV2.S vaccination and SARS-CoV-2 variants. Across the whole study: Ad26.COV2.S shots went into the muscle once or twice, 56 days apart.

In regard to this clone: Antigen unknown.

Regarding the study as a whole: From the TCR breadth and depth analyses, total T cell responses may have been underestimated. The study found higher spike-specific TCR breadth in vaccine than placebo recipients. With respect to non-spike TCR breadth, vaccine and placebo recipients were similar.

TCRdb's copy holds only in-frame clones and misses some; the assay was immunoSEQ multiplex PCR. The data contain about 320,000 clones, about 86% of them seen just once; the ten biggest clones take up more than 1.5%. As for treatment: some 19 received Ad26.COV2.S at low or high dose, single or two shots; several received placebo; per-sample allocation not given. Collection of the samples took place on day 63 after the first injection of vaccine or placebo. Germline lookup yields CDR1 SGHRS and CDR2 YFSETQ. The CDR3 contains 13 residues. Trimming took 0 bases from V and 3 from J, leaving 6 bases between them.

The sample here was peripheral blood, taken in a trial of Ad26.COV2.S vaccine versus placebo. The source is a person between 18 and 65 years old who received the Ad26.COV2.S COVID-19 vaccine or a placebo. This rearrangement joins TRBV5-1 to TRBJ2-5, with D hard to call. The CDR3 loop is CASSLDSEETQYF. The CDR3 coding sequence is TGCGCCAGCAGCTTGGACAGTGAAGAGACCCAGTACTTC.